Listed below are T cell receptor beta chains from one sample, sequenced in a study of cytomegalovirus exposure and HLA in healthy donors. Produced via immunoSEQ multiplex PCR; TCRdb's table is partial and in-frame only. Of approximately 160,000 clones listed, roughly 72% are singletons. The specimen was PBMCs. These receptor sequences come from a man aged 35 to 55 in good health and CMV-seronegative. Both conserved end residues are part of each CDR3. Each record gives: D gene, V gene, J gene, clone size, CDR3 protein, CDR3 DNA. The D gene is left open where the match is weak. Clone size is stated in some rows and not others, as once, few, many or a class when expanded.

d_gene: TRBD1
v_gene: TRBV10-3
j_gene: TRBJ2-1
abundance: -
CDR3aa: CATDPGTGGNEQFF
CDR3nt: TGTGCCACCGACCCCGGGACAGGGGGAAATGAGCAGTTCTTC

d_gene: -
v_gene: TRBV4-1
j_gene: TRBJ1-6
abundance: -
CDR3aa: CASSQNGRSYNSPLHF
CDR3nt: TGCGCCAGCAGCCAGAACGGGAGGTCCTATAATTCACCCCTCCACTTT

d_gene: -
v_gene: TRBV2
j_gene: TRBJ2-3
abundance: -
CDR3aa: CASSEERVPPDTQYF
CDR3nt: TGTGCCAGCAGTGAAGAGCGTGTGCCCCCGGATACGCAGTATTTT

d_gene: -
v_gene: TRBV2
j_gene: TRBJ2-5
abundance: -
CDR3aa: CASTRQYQETQYF
CDR3nt: TGTGCCAGCACCAGACAGTACCAAGAGACCCAGTACTTC

d_gene: TRBD2
v_gene: TRBV28
j_gene: TRBJ2-2
abundance: -
CDR3aa: CASSLGTSGRTGELFF
CDR3nt: TGTGCCAGCAGTTTGGGGACTAGCGGGCGCACCGGGGAGCTGTTTTTT

d_gene: -
v_gene: TRBV21-1
j_gene: TRBJ1-5
abundance: -
CDR3aa: CASSKETGRGSGNQPQHF
CDR3nt: TGTGCCAGCAGCAAAGAAACAGGGAGGGGGTCAGGGAATCAGCCCCAGCATTTT

d_gene: -
v_gene: TRBV19
j_gene: TRBJ2-6
abundance: -
CDR3aa: CASSIDGGTGANVLTF
CDR3nt: TGTGCCAGTAGTATAGATGGGGGGACTGGGGCCAACGTCCTGACTTTC

d_gene: TRBD1
v_gene: TRBV5-6
j_gene: TRBJ2-7
abundance: -
CDR3aa: CASSLGPPQTGNRDEQYF
CDR3nt: TGTGCCAGCAGCTTGGGGCCACCCCAGACAGGGAATAGGGACGAGCAGTACTTC

d_gene: TRBD1
v_gene: TRBV9
j_gene: TRBJ1-4
abundance: -
CDR3aa: CASSARGSGEKLFF
CDR3nt: TGTGCCAGCAGCGCCAGGGGGTCGGGGGAAAAACTGTTTTTT

d_gene: TRBD1
v_gene: TRBV14
j_gene: TRBJ1-4
abundance: -
CDR3aa: CASSPEGQGALSEKLFF
CDR3nt: TGTGCCAGCAGCCCAGAGGGACAGGGGGCGCTGAGTGAAAAACTGTTTTTT

d_gene: -
v_gene: TRBV6-1
j_gene: TRBJ2-4
abundance: -
CDR3aa: CASREEWRLAKNSQYF
CDR3nt: TGTGCCAGCAGAGAAGAATGGAGGTTGGCCAAAAACAGTCAGTACTTC

d_gene: TRBD1
v_gene: TRBV30
j_gene: TRBJ1-1
abundance: -
CDR3aa: CAWRQGASDTEAFF
CDR3nt: TGTGCCTGGAGACAGGGGGCGTCGGACACTGAAGCTTTCTTT

d_gene: TRBD2
v_gene: TRBV6-5
j_gene: TRBJ2-3
abundance: -
CDR3aa: CASSYRLAGGPDTQYF
CDR3nt: TGTGCCAGCAGTTACCGACTAGCGGGAGGCCCAGATACGCAGTATTTT

d_gene: -
v_gene: TRBV7-3
j_gene: TRBJ1-1
abundance: -
CDR3aa: CASSPQGPSSEAFF
CDR3nt: TGTGCCAGCAGCCCGCAGGGTCCGAGCTCTGAAGCTTTCTTT

d_gene: -
v_gene: TRBV9
j_gene: TRBJ1-4
abundance: -
CDR3aa: CASSVGGGLEGEKLFF
CDR3nt: TGTGCCAGCAGCGTAGGCGGGGGACTGGAAGGTGAAAAACTGTTTTTT

d_gene: TRBD2
v_gene: TRBV11-2
j_gene: TRBJ2-1
abundance: -
CDR3aa: CASSPTLAPNNEQFF
CDR3nt: TGTGCCAGCAGCCCCACACTAGCGCCGAACAATGAGCAGTTCTTC

d_gene: -
v_gene: TRBV7-3
j_gene: TRBJ2-1
abundance: -
CDR3aa: CASSSRSGNEQFF
CDR3nt: TGTGCCAGCAGCTCCCGGTCGGGCAATGAGCAGTTCTTC

d_gene: -
v_gene: TRBV28
j_gene: TRBJ2-5
abundance: -
CDR3aa: CASSARDLGWGVWETQYF
CDR3nt: TGTGCCAGCAGTGCCAGGGACCTAGGGTGGGGGGTATGGGAGACCCAGTACTTC

d_gene: TRBD1
v_gene: TRBV27
j_gene: TRBJ2-7
abundance: -
CDR3aa: CASSLGQGVWYEQYF
CDR3nt: TGTGCCAGCAGTTTGGGACAGGGGGTTTGGTACGAGCAGTACTTC

d_gene: -
v_gene: TRBV5-6
j_gene: TRBJ1-2
abundance: once
CDR3aa: CASSFQGSYGYTF
CDR3nt: TGTGCCAGCAGCTTCCAGGGTAGCTATGGCTACACCTTC

d_gene: TRBD1
v_gene: TRBV7-9
j_gene: TRBJ1-5
abundance: -
CDR3aa: CASSSDRDGNQPQHF
CDR3nt: TGTGCCAGCAGCTCGGACAGGGATGGCAATCAGCCCCAGCATTTT

d_gene: -
v_gene: TRBV27
j_gene: TRBJ2-1
abundance: -
CDR3aa: CASSSQVRNEQFF
CDR3nt: TGTGCCAGCAGTTCACAGGTGAGAAATGAGCAGTTCTTC

d_gene: -
v_gene: TRBV20-1
j_gene: TRBJ2-7
abundance: -
CDR3aa: CSAGTVYEQYF
CDR3nt: TGCAGTGCTGGTACTGTGTACGAGCAGTACTTC

d_gene: -
v_gene: TRBV11-3
j_gene: TRBJ2-3
abundance: -
CDR3aa: CASSLVGSRTDTQYF
CDR3nt: TGTGCCAGCAGCTTAGTGGGCTCTCGCACAGATACGCAGTATTTT

d_gene: TRBD2
v_gene: TRBV11-2
j_gene: TRBJ2-3
abundance: -
CDR3aa: CASSFGLAGAGTDTQYF
CDR3nt: TGTGCCAGCAGCTTCGGACTAGCGGGAGCTGGGACAGATACGCAGTATTTT

d_gene: TRBD1
v_gene: TRBV25-1
j_gene: TRBJ2-7
abundance: -
CDR3aa: CASSVPGQAHYEQYF
CDR3nt: TGTGCCAGCAGTGTTCCGGGACAGGCCCACTACGAGCAGTACTTC

d_gene: -
v_gene: TRBV29-1
j_gene: TRBJ1-4
abundance: -
CDR3aa: CSVEPGQGGKLFF
CDR3nt: TGCAGCGTTGAACCCGGGCAGGGTGGAAAACTGTTTTTT

d_gene: -
v_gene: TRBV29-1
j_gene: TRBJ2-3
abundance: -
CDR3aa: CSVEGLDGATDTQYF
CDR3nt: TGCAGCGTTGAAGGACTAGATGGTGCCACAGATACGCAGTATTTT

d_gene: -
v_gene: TRBV28
j_gene: TRBJ1-5
abundance: few
CDR3aa: CASRRGQPQHF
CDR3nt: TGTGCCAGCCGCAGGGGACAGCCCCAGCATTTT

d_gene: -
v_gene: TRBV5-6
j_gene: TRBJ2-3
abundance: few
CDR3aa: CASSFEDTQYF
CDR3nt: TGTGCCAGCAGCTTTGAGGATACGCAGTATTTT

d_gene: -
v_gene: TRBV18
j_gene: TRBJ2-2
abundance: -
CDR3aa: CASSPEGVAGELFF
CDR3nt: TGTGCCAGCTCACCCGAGGGTGTGGCCGGGGAGCTGTTTTTT

d_gene: TRBD1
v_gene: TRBV5-5
j_gene: TRBJ1-5
abundance: -
CDR3aa: CASSPGQGFNQPQHF
CDR3nt: TGTGCCAGCAGCCCGGGACAGGGATTCAATCAGCCCCAGCATTTT

d_gene: -
v_gene: TRBV10-1
j_gene: TRBJ1-1
abundance: -
CDR3aa: CASSGELNTEAFF
CDR3nt: TGCGCCAGCAGTGGGGAGTTGAACACTGAAGCTTTCTTT

d_gene: TRBD2
v_gene: TRBV4-2
j_gene: TRBJ2-7
abundance: -
CDR3aa: CASSQGALAGLYEQYF
CDR3nt: TGTGCCAGCAGCCAAGGGGCACTAGCGGGACTCTACGAGCAGTACTTC

d_gene: -
v_gene: TRBV6-1
j_gene: TRBJ1-2
abundance: -
CDR3aa: CASQKTLNYGYTF
CDR3nt: TGTGCCAGCCAGAAGACACTGAACTATGGCTACACCTTC

d_gene: TRBD2
v_gene: TRBV7-9
j_gene: TRBJ2-2
abundance: -
CDR3aa: CASSLTGTSGNTGELFF
CDR3nt: TGTGCCAGCAGCTTGACCGGGACTAGCGGGAACACCGGGGAGCTGTTTTTT

d_gene: TRBD2
v_gene: TRBV6-1
j_gene: TRBJ2-3
abundance: -
CDR3aa: CASRREGGTDTQYF
CDR3nt: TGTGCCAGCAGGCGGGAGGGAGGAACAGATACGCAGTATTTT

d_gene: TRBD1
v_gene: TRBV27
j_gene: TRBJ1-5
abundance: -
CDR3aa: CASSFRQGRSNQPQHF
CDR3nt: TGTGCCAGCTCCTTCAGACAGGGTCGGAGCAATCAGCCCCAGCATTTT

d_gene: -
v_gene: TRBV28
j_gene: TRBJ2-7
abundance: -
CDR3aa: CASSLAQGAEQYF
CDR3nt: TGTGCCAGCAGTTTGGCTCAGGGCGCCGAGCAGTACTTC

d_gene: -
v_gene: TRBV6-5
j_gene: TRBJ2-1
abundance: -
CDR3aa: CASSYEQSSYNEQFF
CDR3nt: TGTGCCAGCAGTTACGAACAAAGCTCCTACAATGAGCAGTTCTTC